This T cell receptor (beta chain) derives from a study of T cell responses to AZD1222 COVID-19 vaccine. Study results and caveats: Seropositive status at baseline applied to only six AZD1222 recipients. Spike-specific TCR breadth and depth were elevated following two AZD1222 doses. Nearly half of spike-specific TCRs reportedly target unmutated variant regions. Clonal diversity was possibly underestimated; the donors were predominantly white British and more often female.

TCRdb's copy holds only in-frame clones and misses some; the assay was immunoSEQ multiplex PCR. The table has approximately 140,000 clones, 92% seen once. This CDR3 has 15 amino acids. Per germline, CDR1 SGHTA and CDR2 FQGNSA. The V segment lost 5 bases and the J segment 5 bases; nucleotides outside the gene matches: 9. On this clone: Its antigen remains unknown.

This chain links TRBV7-2 with TRBJ1-2, with 9 positions matching TRBD1. The sequencing used peripheral blood, collected on day 0 of AZD1222 vaccination. This sequence was found in an adult in good health. The CDR3 region has the DNA TGTGCCAGCAGCATACCCTCCGGGACAGGGTATGGCTACACCTTC. The encoded protein is CASSIPSGTGYGYTF.